Each of the 17 T cell receptor beta chains below was sequenced from the same sample in a study of Ad26.COV2.S vaccination and SARS-CoV-2 variants. The treatment was: roughly 18 received Ad26.COV2.S at low or high dose, single or two shots; a few received placebo; per-sample allocation not given. It was on day 63 after the first vaccine or placebo injection that samples were taken. Profiled with immunoSEQ multiplex PCR; TCRdb holds only in-frame clones, not every one. The table has some 460,000 clones, approximately 90% seen once; the top ten hold approximately 1.7%. The input for sequencing was peripheral blood, taken in a trial of Ad26.COV2.S vaccine versus placebo. The receptors stem from a person aged 18 to 65 who received the Ad26.COV2.S COVID-19 vaccine or a placebo.

This clone was counted once. The V gene is TRBV28, the J gene TRBJ2-5; 11 bases fit TRBD2. Germline loops: CDR1 MDHEN, CDR2 SYDVKM. The CDR3 extends over 16 amino acids. The V and J ends lost 5 bases and 2 bases, in that order; junction bases with no gene match: 7. CDR3 DNA sequence: TGTGCCAGCAGTCTGCTAGCGGGAGGCCTTCAAGAGACCCAGTACTTC. Translating it yields CASSLLAGGLQETQYF.

The rearrangement joins TRBV6-5 to TRBJ2-2, with no clear D. Trimming pared 6 bases from V and 6 bases from J, leaving 8 bases between. Germline V lookup: CDR1 MNHEY, CDR2 SVGAGI. This CDR3 is built from 12 residues. The CDR3 DNA reads TGTGCCAGCAGATCCACGGCCGGGGAGCTGTTTTTT. Its protein product is CASRSTAGELFF.

This chain uses TRBV10-2 with TRBJ2-7; 8 nucleotides align to TRBD2. CDR3 length equals 14 residues. CDR1 is WSHSY and CDR2 is SAAADI in the germline V gene. V lost 7 bases and J lost 0; bases outside the gene matches: 5. As DNA, the CDR3 is TGCGCCAGCAACGCCGGGACTAGCTCCTACGAGCAGTACTTC. It encodes CASNAGTSSYEQYF.

This clone has just a few counts. The rearrangement uses TRBV4-3 and TRBJ1-3; D may be TRBD1 (5 bases). V was cut by 4 bases and J by 0 bases, with 13 bases left in between. From germline, CDR1 is LGHNA and CDR2 YSLEER. This CDR3 is built from 16 residues. This CDR3 reads CASSRSDTNSGNTIYF. DNA for the CDR3: TGCGCCAGCAGCCGATCGGACACCAACTCTGGAAACACCATATATTTT.

The J gene is TRBJ1-4, the V gene TRBV18; D possibly corresponds to TRBD1 (5 bases). Germline loops: CDR1 KGHSH, CDR2 LQKENI. V dropped 2 bases and J dropped 7 bases, with 11 bases sitting between them. The CDR3 runs 14 residues. Here the CDR3 DNA reads TGTGCCAGCTCACCATTAGGGACGGGTGAAAAACTGTTTTTT. Translation: CASSPLGTGEKLFF.

The gene calls are TRBV9 and TRBJ2-7; tentatively, D is TRBD1 (5 bases). Germline CDR1 SGDLS, CDR2 YYNGEE. Between the trimmed V and J ends, which lost 4 bases and 2 bases, there was a span of 13 bases. The CDR3 totals 14 residues. The CDR3 loop reads CASSLSGIPYEQYF. The CDR3 bases are TGTGCCAGCAGCCTTTCAGGGATACCCTACGAGCAGTACTTC.

V and J are TRBV24-1 and TRBJ1-1; the match to TRBD1 covers 7 bases. Germline CDR1 and CDR2: KGHDR and SFDVKD. This CDR3 comprises 14 residues. The ends lost 12 bases at V and 4 bases at J; junction bases unmatched: 13. The CDR3 nucleotides are TGTGCCTCTCTTTCGACAGGGTACAGCACTGAAGCTTTCTTT. As protein: CASLSTGYSTEAFF.

This sequence joins TRBV2 and TRBJ2-7; no reliable D call. The CDR3 sequence is 12 residues long. V was trimmed by 6 bases and J by 2 bases, leaving 8 bases between them. Germline assignment: CDR1 SNHLY and CDR2 FYNNEI. CDR3 sequence reads: CASSADPYEQYF. The CDR3 DNA reads as TGTGCCAGCAGCGCTGATCCCTACGAGCAGTACTTC.

The chain joins TRBV9 to TRBJ1-3; no definite D call. Trimming left V 0 bases short and J 0 bases short, with 10 bases between. The CDR3 length is 16 residues. Germline-derived CDR1 and CDR2 are SGDLS and YYNGEE. The CDR3 region is CASSVEGGSSGNTIYF. In DNA, the CDR3 is TGTGCCAGCAGCGTAGAAGGCGGAAGCTCTGGAAACACCATATATTTT. Looking up the rest from reference TRBV9 and TRBJ1-3 gives the full variable domain: DSGVTQTPKHLITATGQRVTLRCSPRSGDLSVYWYQQSLDQGLQFLIQYYNGEERAKGNILERFSAQQFPDLHSELNLSSLELGDSALYFCASSVEGGSSGNTIYFGEGSWLTVV.

This chain joins TRBV4-3 and TRBJ2-7; 9 bases are shared with TRBD1. The CDR3 is 17 amino acids. J lost 4 bases, V lost 3 bases, and 13 bases had no gene match. Germline V lookup: CDR1 LGHNA, CDR2 YSLEER. CDR3 DNA sequence: TGCGCCAGCAGCCAGGGTCTCGCACAGGGGGCCGTTTACGAGCAGTACTTC. As protein: CASSQGLAQGAVYEQYF.

J is TRBJ2-5 and V is TRBV30, with 8 bases that match TRBD1. Trimming cost V 3 bases and J 8 bases; bases outside gene matches: 17. Germline CDR1 reads GTSNPN; CDR2 reads SVGIG (reference sequence). The CDR3 loop spans 16 amino acids. CDR3 region: CAWSVPGGRQSRTQYF. The CDR3 bases are TGTGCCTGGAGCGTACCAGGGGGCCGTCAGTCGAGAACCCAGTACTTC.

The chain employs TRBV19 and TRBJ1-1; possible D gene TRBD1, 5 bases. The CDR3 runs 13 residues. Germline V CDR1 and CDR2: LNHDA, SQIVND (reference sequence). Trimming removed 5 bases from V and 5 bases from J, with 12 bases in between. DNA for the CDR3: TGTGCCAGTAGTTGGGGGTTGGCAACTGAAGCTTTCTTT. Protein: CASSWGLATEAFF. The full variable domain, its missing parts supplied by reference TRBV19 and TRBJ1-1, is DGGITQSPKYLFRKEGQNVTLSCEQNLNHDAMYWYRQDPGQGLRLIYYSQIVNDFQKGDIAEGYSVSREKKESFPLTVTSAQKNPTAFYLCASSWGLATEAFFGQGTRLTVV.

The J gene is TRBJ1-3, the V gene TRBV15; D not certain. The CDR3 totals 15 residues. V was shortened by 5 bases and J by 0 bases, with 11 bases between the two germline ends. CDR1 is LNHNV and CDR2 is YYDKDF in the germline V gene (reference sequence). The CDR3 is CATSLLLSSGNTIYF. CDR3 coding DNA: TGTGCCACCAGCCTGTTGCTGAGCTCTGGAAACACCATATATTTT. Complete variable domain (other parts from reference TRBV15 and TRBJ1-3): DAMVIQNPRYQVTQFGKPVTLSCSQTLNHNVMYWYQQKSSQAPKLLFHYYDKDFNNEADTPDNFQSRRPNTSFCFLDIRSPGLGDTAMYLCATSLLLSSGNTIYFGEGSWLTVV.

The chain combines TRBV19 with TRBJ2-1; maybe TRBD2 (6 bases). Trimming removed 8 bases from V and 7 bases from J, with 27 bases in between. Germline V gene lookup returns CDR1 LNHDA and CDR2 SQIVND (reference sequence). This CDR3 region has 17 residues. CDR3: CASSESPGRMWGNEQFF. As DNA, the CDR3 is TGTGCCAGTTCAGAGTCTCCCGGGAGAATGTGGGGGAATGAGCAGTTCTTC.

The J gene is TRBJ2-7, the V gene TRBV9; the D gene could be TRBD1 or TRBD2 (7 bases each). This CDR3 region has 15 residues. From germline, CDR1 is SGDLS and CDR2 YYNGEE. V dropped 0 bases and J dropped 3 bases, with 13 bases sitting between them. For the CDR3, the DNA is TGTGCCAGCAGCGTAGACCAGGGGGAGGGCTACGAGCAGTACTTC. Amino acids: CASSVDQGEGYEQYF.

The chain recombines TRBV10-2 with TRBJ1-4, with D maybe TRBD1 (6 bases). CDR3 length: 17 amino acids. Trimming pared 3 bases from V and 4 bases from J, leaving 18 bases between. Germline V gene sequence: CDR1 WSHSY, CDR2 SAAADI. The CDR3 DNA follows: TGCGCCAGCAGTGACGCGGGGGCGAATGGCCGTAATGAAAAACTGTTTTTT. Protein product: CASSDAGANGRNEKLFF.

As for this clone: Compared with germline, one end of the junction differs, possibly owing to a read error. The chain recombines TRBV6-1 with TRBJ1-2; 9 nucleotides match TRBD1. The V gene's germline CDR1 is MNHNS and CDR2 SASEGT. The CDR3 loop spans 17 amino acids. CDR3 sequence (DNA): TGTGCCAGCAGCGAAGGACAGGGGAACCCACCCCCCTATGGCTACACCTTC. Its translation is CASSEGQGNPPPYGYTF.